One sample yielded the 5 T cell receptor beta chains listed below, sequenced in a study of OX40 agonist ivuxolimab in advanced cancers. Libraries were prepared by immunoSEQ multiplex PCR; TCRdb keeps only in-frame clonotypes and omits some of them. This sample has some 85,000 clones, with about 88% found just once. The sample here was CD4+ or CD8+ T cells sorted from blood, taken in a trial of the OX40 agonist ivuxolimab. These TCRs come from an adult with an advanced solid tumor such as melanoma, head and neck, liver or kidney cancer.

The rearrangement links TRBV5-5 to TRBJ2-6; D remains ambiguous. Germline loops: CDR1 SGHKS, CDR2 YYEKEE (reference sequence). V was cut by 0 bases and J by 0 bases, with 10 bases left in between. The CDR3 has 17 amino acids. For the CDR3, the DNA is TGTGCCAGCAGCTTGGCCTCGGTCCTCTCTGGGGCCAACGTCCTGACTTTC. Its translation: CASSLASVLSGANVLTF.

This sequence joins TRBV19 and TRBJ2-5, with D possibly being TRBD1 or TRBD2 (6 bases each). The germline CDR1 and CDR2 sequences are LNHDA and SQIVND (reference sequence). The CDR3 consists of 14 residues. Trimming shortened V by 3 bases and J by 1 base, and 9 bases separated the two germline ends. The chain's CDR3 is CASSMGGPQETQYF. In DNA form, the CDR3 reads TGTGCCAGTAGTATGGGGGGCCCCCAAGAGACCCAGTACTTC.

The V gene is TRBV29-1, the J gene TRBJ2-7, with 8 nucleotides matching TRBD1. This CDR3 spans 15 amino acids. In germline, CDR1 is SQVTM, CDR2 ANQGSEA. J lost 4 bases, V lost 4 bases, and 12 bases had no gene match. CDR3 nucleotide sequence: TGCAGCGTTGGCCGCCAGTGGACAGGGTTATACGAGCAGTACTTC. It is translated as CSVGRQWTGLYEQYF.

In this sample, this clone turned up a few times. V is TRBV5-8 and J is TRBJ1-5, with D possibly matching TRBD1 (6 bases). V was pared by 0 bases and J by 7 bases, with 17 bases between. Germline V gene lookup returns CDR1 SGHTS and CDR2 YDEGEE. The CDR3 totals 16 residues. CDR3 residues: CASSLAQGQGRQPQHF. The CDR3 DNA reads as TGTGCCAGCAGCTTGGCGCAGGGGCAAGGTCGGCAGCCCCAGCATTTT.

CDR3: CASSLGRQPDTQYF. In DNA, the CDR3 is TGCGCCAGCAGCTTAGGCAGGCAACCAGATACGCAGTATTTT. The V gene is TRBV5-1, the J gene TRBJ2-3; D not resolved. The germline V gene has CDR1 SGHRS and CDR2 YFSETQ. This CDR3 region has 14 residues. V gave up 2 bases and J gave up 4 bases, with 11 bases separating them.